Following are 20 T cell receptor beta chains from one sample sequenced in a study of shared clonotypes between healthy human individuals. Sequencing was performed with immunoSEQ multiplex PCR; in TCRdb, only in-frame clones are kept and a portion is missing. The table records around 2.1 million clones, roughly 95% of them present only once. Sequencing was done on a sample of naive CD4+ T cells sorted from blood. Subset described: CD45RA+ positively selected. These receptors were taken from a man between 18 and 29 years old in good health.

In DNA, the CDR3 is TGCGCCAGCAGCCCGCCACAGGGGGCGGGGGAGCAGTACTTC. It translates to CASSPPQGAGEQYF. The V call is TRBV5-1, the J call TRBJ2-7; 9 bases are a match to TRBD1. The length of the CDR3 is 14 residues. From germline, CDR1 is SGHRS and CDR2 YFSETQ. Trimming at V came to 4 bases and at J to 7 bases, leaving 9 bases not matched to a gene. The full variable domain, its missing parts supplied by reference TRBV5-1 and TRBJ2-7, is KAGVTQTPRYLIKTRGQQVTLSCSPISGHRSVSWYQQTPGQGLQFLFEYFSETQRNKGNFPGRFSGRQFSNSRSEMNVSTLELGDSALYLCASSPPQGAGEQYFGPGTRLTVT.

The J gene is TRBJ1-4, the V gene TRBV4-1; TRBD1 matches at 7 bases. Germline CDR1 reads MGHRA; CDR2 reads YSYEKL. The CDR3 covers 15 residues. J gave up 8 bases and V 2 bases, and 8 bases lay outside the gene matches. Written as DNA, the CDR3 is TGCGCCAGCAGCCAAACAGGGGCCGGGAGGGAAAAACTGTTTTTT. Translating it yields CASSQTGAGREKLFF.

This chain uses TRBV6-5 with TRBJ2-2; D tentatively fits TRBD1 or TRBD2 (5 bases each). Germline CDR1 reads MNHEY; CDR2 reads SVGAGI. V was clipped by 2 bases and J by 3 bases, with 10 bases between them. The CDR3 runs 15 residues. CDR3 nucleotide sequence: TGTGCCAGCAGTTACAGGGACCCATACACCGGGGAGCTGTTTTTT. The encoded protein is CASSYRDPYTGELFF.

Turning to this clone: Different DNA sequences within this sample yield the same CDR3. The V call is TRBV30, the J call TRBJ1-5; D not resolved. This CDR3 has 12 amino acids. V was shortened by 5 bases and J by 1 base, with 6 bases between the two germline ends. The germline V gene encodes CDR1 GTSNPN and CDR2 SVGIG (reference sequence). CDR3 region: CAWSGSNQPQHF. CDR3 DNA sequence: TGTGCCTGGTCCGGAAGCAATCAGCCCCAGCATTTT.

The chain uses TRBV5-1 and TRBJ2-3; 8 bases are shared with TRBD1. The J segment lost 3 bases and the V segment lost 0 bases, leaving 6 bases of the junction unmatched. CDR1 SGHRS and CDR2 YFSETQ come from the germline V gene. The length of the CDR3 is 16 residues. The CDR3 DNA sequence: TGCGCCAGCAGCTTGGATCAGGGGGCAGGGACAGATACGCAGTATTTT. Translating it yields CASSLDQGAGTDTQYF. Filled out from reference TRBV5-1 and TRBJ2-3, the complete variable domain reads KAGVTQTPRYLIKTRGQQVTLSCSPISGHRSVSWYQQTPGQGLQFLFEYFSETQRNKGNFPGRFSGRQFSNSRSEMNVSTLELGDSALYLCASSLDQGAGTDTQYFGPGTRLTVL.

The gene calls are TRBV25-1 and TRBJ2-3; no reliable D call. Germline CDR1 and CDR2: MGHDK and SYGVNS. V dropped 4 bases and J dropped 8 bases, with 16 bases sitting between them. The CDR3 has 14 residues. CDR3 region: CASSGSGESGTQYF. As DNA, the CDR3 is TGTGCCAGCAGTGGGAGTGGAGAGTCGGGTACGCAGTATTTT. Filled out from reference TRBV25-1 and TRBJ2-3, the complete variable domain reads EADIYQTPRYLVIGTGKKITLECSQTMGHDKMYWYQQDPGMELHLIHYSYGVNSTEKGDLSSESTVSRIRTEHFPLTLESARPSHTSQYLCASSGSGESGTQYFGPGTRLTVL.

The chain combines TRBV11-3 with TRBJ2-7, with 7 bases fitting TRBD1. Trimming at V came to 7 bases and at J to 3 bases, leaving 9 bases not matched to a gene. CDR1 and CDR2 (germline): SGHNT, YENEEA. The CDR3 has 14 residues. CDR3 sequence (DNA): TGTGCCAGCATCTGCCGGGACAGCTTCTACGAGCAGTACTTC. Amino acid sequence: CASICRDSFYEQYF.

This chain joins TRBV27 and TRBJ2-7; 8 positions match TRBD1. The CDR3 is 14 residues long. The V and J ends lost 3 bases and 7 bases, in that order; junction bases with no gene match: 8. Per germline, CDR1 MNHEY and CDR2 SMNVEV (reference sequence). The CDR3 bases are TGTGCCAGCAGTTTGGGCAGGGGGCGTAGTGAGCAGTACTTC. Its protein product is CASSLGRGRSEQYF.

This chain connects TRBV5-1 to TRBJ1-1; tentatively, D is TRBD1 (6 bases). This CDR3 is built from 14 residues. Trimming took off 3 bases at V and 1 base at J, with 10 bases between the two ends. CDR1 SGHRS and CDR2 YFSETQ come from the germline V gene. This CDR3 is CASSWADRNTEAFF. CDR3 sequence (DNA): TGCGCCAGCAGCTGGGCGGACAGGAACACTGAAGCTTTCTTT.

The rearrangement links TRBV19 to TRBJ2-7; TRBD1 matches 12 bases. CDR3 size: 15 residues. Germline V gives CDR1 LNHDA, CDR2 SQIVND (reference sequence). V shed 3 bases, J shed 6 bases, and the junction held 6 bases outside the gene matches. In nucleotides, the CDR3 is TGTGCCAGTAGTATCACCGGGACAGGGGGCCCCGAGCAGTACTTC. It translates to CASSITGTGGPEQYF.

This clone is a singleton in its sample. The chain recombines TRBV5-6 with TRBJ2-7; D remains unclear. The CDR3 has 14 residues. Germline CDR1 is SGHDT and CDR2 is YYEEEE. Trimming left V 1 base short and J 3 bases short, with 11 bases between. As DNA, the CDR3 is TGTGCCAGCAGCTTGATAGGACCGAACTACGAGCAGTACTTC. It encodes CASSLIGPNYEQYF.

V is TRBV10-3 and J is TRBJ2-7, with 7 bases matching TRBD2. With V trimmed by 11 bases and J by 3 bases, 13 bases remained unmatched. Germline CDR1 is ENHRY and CDR2 is SYGVKD. The CDR3 spans 14 residues. Written as DNA, the CDR3 is TGTGCCGTCCAGACCGAGCGGGGTATCTACGAGCAGTACTTC. Protein product: CAVQTERGIYEQYF.

Points on this clone: This specimen includes other DNA sequences encoding the same CDR3. The chain couples TRBV10-3 to TRBJ1-1, with 10 bases identical to TRBD1. The CDR3 loop spans 14 amino acids. Germline values: CDR1 ENHRY, CDR2 SYGVKD. V trimming: 7 bases; J trimming: 2 bases; junction bases outside the gene matches: 4. This CDR3 reads CAITRDRGNTEAFF. CDR3 DNA: TGTGCCATCACCAGGGACAGGGGAAACACTGAAGCTTTCTTT.

V is TRBV29-1 and J is TRBJ1-2; D remains unclear. This CDR3 contains 11 residues. Germline V gene sequence: CDR1 SQVTM, CDR2 ANQGSEA. V shed 7 bases and J shed 6 bases, with 12 bases lying between them. The CDR3 spells CSAYSGDGYTF. CDR3 bases: TGCAGCGCTTATAGCGGGGATGGCTACACCTTC.

This clone showed up just once. The chain combines TRBV25-1 with TRBJ1-2; 7 bases align to TRBD1. V was pared by 1 base and J by 4 bases, with 3 bases of the junction left unmatched. In germline, CDR1 is MGHDK, CDR2 SYGVNS. The CDR3 totals 14 residues. CDR3 loop: CASSEWRQGYGYTF. Written as DNA, the CDR3 is TGTGCCAGCAGTGAATGGAGACAGGGCTATGGCTACACCTTC.

V usage is TRBV21-1 and J usage is TRBJ2-7; TRBD1 is the table's D call and was not checked against the DNA. TRBV21-1 has pseudogene status. The CDR3 has 16 residues. CDR3: CASSTIEGQKSYEQYF. The CDR3 region has the DNA TGTGCCAGCAGCACCATAGAGGGACAGAAATCCTACGAGCAGTACTTC.

To note about this clone: Other DNA sequences from this sample encode an identical CDR3 as well. This chain joins TRBV7-9 and TRBJ1-1; 9 bases align to TRBD1. This CDR3 has 14 amino acids. Germline CDR1 and CDR2: SEHNR and FQNEAQ (reference sequence). V was clipped by 5 bases and J by 2 bases; unmatched bases: 3. The CDR3 reads CASSLGQGNTEAFF. The CDR3, as DNA: TGTGCCAGCAGCCTGGGACAGGGCAACACTGAAGCTTTCTTT.

J is TRBJ1-4 and V is TRBV29-1; D may be TRBD1 (6 bases). The germline CDR1 and CDR2 sequences are SQVTM and ANQGSEA. The V and J ends lost 5 bases and 3 bases respectively, with 13 bases between them. This CDR3 has 14 residues. CDR3 in amino acids: CSVTTQGSNEKLFF. The CDR3 DNA reads TGCAGCGTTACTACCCAGGGGTCTAATGAAAAACTGTTTTTT.

CDR3 nucleotide sequence: TGTGCCAGCAGCTTGGCGACAGGCAGGACGGGAGAAAAACTGTTTTTT. It codes for CASSLATGRTGEKLFF. The rearrangement links TRBV5-6 to TRBJ1-4, with D possibly matching TRBD1 (6 bases). The V gene lost 0 bases and the J gene lost 8 bases, with 17 bases spanning the gap. CDR3 length: 16 amino acids. Germline CDR1 reads SGHDT; CDR2 reads YYEEEE. The full variable domain, its missing parts supplied by reference TRBV5-6 and TRBJ1-4, is DAGVTQSPTHLIKTRGQQVTLRCSPKSGHDTVSWYQQALGQGPQFIFQYYEEEERQRGNFPDRFSGHQFPNYSSELNVNALLLGDSALYLCASSLATGRTGEKLFFGSGTQLSVL.

The chain employs TRBV6-4 and TRBJ2-2; TRBD2 aligns across 8 bases. Germline values: CDR1 MRHNA, CDR2 SNTAGT. The CDR3 length is 16 residues. The ends lost 3 bases at V and 8 bases at J; junction bases unmatched: 11. CDR3 residues: CASSDQREGGTGELFF. CDR3 in DNA: TGTGCCAGCAGTGATCAACGGGAGGGCGGCACGGGGGAGCTGTTTTTT.